This TCR beta chain was retrieved from a study of cytomegalovirus exposure and HLA in healthy donors. Study-wide points: Rare TCR sequences dominated, though some public TCRs recurred in many donors. A later analysis linked a missense variant in DCLRE1C to the trimming of TCR beta V and J genes.

A multiplex PCR was run with 60 Vbeta primers and 13 Jbeta primers. The method was immunoSEQ multiplex PCR; TCRdb's version includes in-frame clones alone and lacks a portion of them. The sample lists some 90,000 clones; approximately 74% were seen once. As to this clone: Its antigen remains unidentified.

V was clipped by 2 bases and J by 0 bases, with 7 bases between them. Germline-derived CDR1 and CDR2 are SGHRS and YFSETQ. The CDR3 runs to 14 residues. This clonotype was obtained from a woman in her 70s in good health and CMV-seropositive. The chain uses TRBV5-1 and TRBJ2-3; D might be TRBD2 (6 bases). The source material was PBMCs. CDR3: CASSFGGSTDTQYF. CDR3 sequence (DNA): TGCGCCAGCAGCTTCGGGGGTAGCACAGATACGCAGTATTTT.